This entry is about one TCR beta chain. Its target is not known. This sample is drawn from a study of shared clonotypes between healthy human individuals. Study-wide points: Memory subsets generally showed lower estimated richness than naive subsets.

Produced via immunoSEQ multiplex PCR; TCRdb's table is partial and in-frame only. The sample shows over 2,000,000 clones, approximately 92% of them seen only once. Germline assignment: CDR1 SGHRS and CDR2 YFSETQ. V was pared by 3 bases and J by 7 bases, with 10 bases of the junction left unmatched. The CDR3 extends over 18 amino acids. Terminally differentiated effector memory CD45RA+ cells were left out of the naive CD8 fraction, which was CD45RO-negative and positively selected for CCR7. This chain connects TRBV5-1 to TRBJ2-1; 16 nucleotides align to TRBD2. This TCR came from a man between 18 and 35 years old in good health. Some clones in this sample may be carry-over from other donors' samples. The sample comprised naive CD8+ T cells from PBMCs. The CDR3 bases are TGCGCCAGCAGCTACCCGGGACTAGCGGGAGGGCCGGGGAATGAGCAGTTCTTC. Encoded protein: CASSYPGLAGGPGNEQFF.